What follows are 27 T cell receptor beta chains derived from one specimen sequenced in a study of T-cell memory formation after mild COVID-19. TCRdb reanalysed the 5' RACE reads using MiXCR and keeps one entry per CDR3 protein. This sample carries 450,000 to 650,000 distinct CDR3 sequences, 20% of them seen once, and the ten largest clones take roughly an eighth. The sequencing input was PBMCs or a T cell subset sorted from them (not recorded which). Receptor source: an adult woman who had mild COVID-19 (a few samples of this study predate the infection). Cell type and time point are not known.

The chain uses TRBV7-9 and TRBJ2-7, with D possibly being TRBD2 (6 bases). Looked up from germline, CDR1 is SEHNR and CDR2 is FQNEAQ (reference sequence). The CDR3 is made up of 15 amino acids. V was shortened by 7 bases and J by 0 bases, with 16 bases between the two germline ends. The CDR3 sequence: CASNSSGFSSYEQYF. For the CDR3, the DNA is TGTGCCAGCAACTCGAGCGGGTTCAGCTCCTACGAGCAGTACTTC.

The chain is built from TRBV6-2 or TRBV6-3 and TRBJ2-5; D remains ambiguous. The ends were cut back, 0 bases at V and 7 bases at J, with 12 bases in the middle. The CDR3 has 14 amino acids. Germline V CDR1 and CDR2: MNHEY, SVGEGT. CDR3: CASSYSGSLGTQYF. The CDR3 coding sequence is TGTGCCAGCAGTTACTCCGGCTCGTTGGGGACCCAGTACTTC.

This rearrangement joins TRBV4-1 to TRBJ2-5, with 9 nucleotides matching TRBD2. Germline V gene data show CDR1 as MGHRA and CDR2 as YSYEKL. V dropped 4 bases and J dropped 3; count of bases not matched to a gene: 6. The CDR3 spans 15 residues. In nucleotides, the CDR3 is TGCGCCAGCAGCCTCGCTCGACTAGCGGAAGAGACCCAGTACTTC. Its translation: CASSLARLAEETQYF.

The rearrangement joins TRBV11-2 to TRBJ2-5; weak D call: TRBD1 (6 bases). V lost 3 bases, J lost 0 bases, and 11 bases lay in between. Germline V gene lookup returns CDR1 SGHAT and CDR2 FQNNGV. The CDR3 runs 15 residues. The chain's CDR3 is CASSFATGYQETQYF. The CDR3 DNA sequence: TGTGCCAGCAGCTTCGCGACAGGTTACCAAGAGACCCAGTACTTC. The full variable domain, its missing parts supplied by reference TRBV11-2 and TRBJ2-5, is EAGVAQSPRYKIIEKRQSVAFWCNPISGHATLYWYQQILGQGPKLLIQFQNNGVVDDSQLPKDRFSAERLKGVDSTLKIQPAKLEDSAVYLCASSFATGYQETQYFGPGTRLLVL.

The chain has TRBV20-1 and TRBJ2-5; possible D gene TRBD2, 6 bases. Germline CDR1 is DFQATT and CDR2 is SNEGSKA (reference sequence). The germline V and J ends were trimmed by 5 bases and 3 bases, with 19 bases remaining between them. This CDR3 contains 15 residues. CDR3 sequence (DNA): TGCAGTGCTTTAGGCCCCGGGAGCCCCGAAGAGACCCAGTACTTC. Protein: CSALGPGSPEETQYF.

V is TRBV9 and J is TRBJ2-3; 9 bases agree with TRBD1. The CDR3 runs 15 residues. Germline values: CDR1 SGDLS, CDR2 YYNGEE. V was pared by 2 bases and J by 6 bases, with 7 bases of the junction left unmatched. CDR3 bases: TGTGCCAGCAGCGTGGGGACAGGGCCCCAGGATACGCAGTATTTT. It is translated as CASSVGTGPQDTQYF.

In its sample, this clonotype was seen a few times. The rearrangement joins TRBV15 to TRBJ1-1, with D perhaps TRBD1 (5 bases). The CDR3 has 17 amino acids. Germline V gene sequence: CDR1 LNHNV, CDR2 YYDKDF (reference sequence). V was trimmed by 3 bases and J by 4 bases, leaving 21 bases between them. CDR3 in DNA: TGTGCCACCAGCAGTCCGCGAGGGGAAGGGAGGGGCACTGAAGCTTTCTTT. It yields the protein CATSSPRGEGRGTEAFF.

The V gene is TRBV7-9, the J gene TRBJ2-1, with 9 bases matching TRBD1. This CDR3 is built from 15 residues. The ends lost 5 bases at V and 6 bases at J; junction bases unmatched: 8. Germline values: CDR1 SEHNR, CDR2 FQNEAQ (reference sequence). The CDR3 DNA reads TGTGCCAGCAGCCCGCCGGGACAGGGTGGCAATGAGCAGTTCTTC. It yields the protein CASSPPGQGGNEQFF.

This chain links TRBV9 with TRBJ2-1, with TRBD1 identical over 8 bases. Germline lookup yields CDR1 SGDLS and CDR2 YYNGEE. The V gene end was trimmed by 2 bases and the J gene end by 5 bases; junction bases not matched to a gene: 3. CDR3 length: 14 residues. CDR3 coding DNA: TGTGCCAGCAGCGTCAGGGGGCAGGACAATGAGCAGTTCTTC. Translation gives CASSVRGQDNEQFF.

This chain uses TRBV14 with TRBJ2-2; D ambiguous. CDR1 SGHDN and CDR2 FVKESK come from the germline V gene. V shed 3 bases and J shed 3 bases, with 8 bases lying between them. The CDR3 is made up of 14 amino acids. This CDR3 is CASSHWDYTGELFF. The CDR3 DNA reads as TGTGCCAGCAGCCATTGGGATTACACCGGGGAGCTGTTTTTT.

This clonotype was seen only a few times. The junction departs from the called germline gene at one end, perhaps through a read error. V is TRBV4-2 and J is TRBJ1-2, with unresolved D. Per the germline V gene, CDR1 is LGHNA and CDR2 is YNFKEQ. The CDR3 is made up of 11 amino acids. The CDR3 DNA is TGTGCCAGCAGCCAAGATCAAGGCCAACGCTTC. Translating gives CASSQDQGQRF.

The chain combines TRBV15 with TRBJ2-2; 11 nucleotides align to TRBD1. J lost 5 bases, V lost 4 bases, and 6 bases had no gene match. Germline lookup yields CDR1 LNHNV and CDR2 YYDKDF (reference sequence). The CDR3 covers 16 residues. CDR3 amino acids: CATSTEGTGGTGELFF. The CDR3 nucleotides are TGTGCCACCAGCACGGAGGGGACAGGGGGTACCGGGGAGCTGTTTTTT. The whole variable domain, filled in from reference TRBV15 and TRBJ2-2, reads DAMVIQNPRYQVTQFGKPVTLSCSQTLNHNVMYWYQQKSSQAPKLLFHYYDKDFNNEADTPDNFQSRRPNTSFCFLDIRSPGLGDTAMYLCATSTEGTGGTGELFFGEGSRLTVL.

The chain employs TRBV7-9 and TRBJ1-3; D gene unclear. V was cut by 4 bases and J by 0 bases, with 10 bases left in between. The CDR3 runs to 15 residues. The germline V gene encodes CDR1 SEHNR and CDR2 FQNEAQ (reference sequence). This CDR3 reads CASSWHTGSGNTIYF. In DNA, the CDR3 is TGTGCCAGCAGCTGGCACACTGGCTCTGGAAACACCATATATTTT.

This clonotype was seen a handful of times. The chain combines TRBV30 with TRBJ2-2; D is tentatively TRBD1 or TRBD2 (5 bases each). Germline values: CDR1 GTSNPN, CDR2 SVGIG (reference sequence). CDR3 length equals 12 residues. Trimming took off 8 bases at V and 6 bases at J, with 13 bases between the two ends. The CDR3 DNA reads TGTGCCAGGGAAGTGGGGGCCGGGGAGCTGTTTTTT. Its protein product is CAREVGAGELFF.

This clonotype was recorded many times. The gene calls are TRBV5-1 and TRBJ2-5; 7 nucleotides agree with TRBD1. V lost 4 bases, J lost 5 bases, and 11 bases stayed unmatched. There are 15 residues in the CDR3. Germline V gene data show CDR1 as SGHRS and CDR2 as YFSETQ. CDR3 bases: TGCGCCAGCAGCCCGGGACAGACCCTCTGGGAGACCCAGTACTTC. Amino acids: CASSPGQTLWETQYF.

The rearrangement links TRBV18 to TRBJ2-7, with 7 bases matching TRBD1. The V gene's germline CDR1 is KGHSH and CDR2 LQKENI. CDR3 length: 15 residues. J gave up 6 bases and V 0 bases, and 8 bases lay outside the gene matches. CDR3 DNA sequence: TGTGCCAGCTCACCACCGGAAAGGGGGCGCACCGAGCAGTACTTC. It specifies CASSPPERGRTEQYF.

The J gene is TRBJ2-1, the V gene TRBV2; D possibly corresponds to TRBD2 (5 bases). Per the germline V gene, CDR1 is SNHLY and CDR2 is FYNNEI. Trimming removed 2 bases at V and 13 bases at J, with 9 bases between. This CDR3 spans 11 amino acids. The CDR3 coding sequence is TGTGCCAGCAGTGAACTGGACTCACAGTTCTTC. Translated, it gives CASSELDSQFF.

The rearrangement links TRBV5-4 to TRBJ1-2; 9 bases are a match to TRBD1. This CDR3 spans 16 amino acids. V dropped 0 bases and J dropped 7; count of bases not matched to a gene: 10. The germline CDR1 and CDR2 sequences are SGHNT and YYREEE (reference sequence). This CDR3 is CASSLGFGDRVSGYTF. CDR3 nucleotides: TGTGCCAGCAGCTTGGGGTTCGGGGACAGGGTATCTGGCTACACCTTC.

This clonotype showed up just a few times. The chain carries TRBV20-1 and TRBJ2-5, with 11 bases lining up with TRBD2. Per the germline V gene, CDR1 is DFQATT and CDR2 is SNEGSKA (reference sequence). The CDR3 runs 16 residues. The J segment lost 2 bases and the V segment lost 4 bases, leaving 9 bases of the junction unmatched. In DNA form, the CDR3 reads TGCAGTGCTACCACTAGCGGGAGTCCGGGACAAGAGACCCAGTACTTC. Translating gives CSATTSGSPGQETQYF.

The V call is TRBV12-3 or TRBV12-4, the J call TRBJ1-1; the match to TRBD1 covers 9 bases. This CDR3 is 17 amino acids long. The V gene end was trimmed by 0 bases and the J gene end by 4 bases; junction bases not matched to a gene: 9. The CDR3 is CASSLAYLTGGTTEAFF. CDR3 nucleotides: TGTGCCAGCAGTTTAGCTTACCTGACAGGGGGAACCACTGAAGCTTTCTTT.

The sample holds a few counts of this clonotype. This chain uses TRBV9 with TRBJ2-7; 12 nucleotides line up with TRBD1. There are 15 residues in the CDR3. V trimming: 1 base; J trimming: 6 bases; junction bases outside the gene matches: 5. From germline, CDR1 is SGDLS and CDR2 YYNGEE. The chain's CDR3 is CASSVTGTGGSEQYF. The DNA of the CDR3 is TGTGCCAGCAGCGTAACCGGGACAGGGGGCTCCGAGCAGTACTTC.

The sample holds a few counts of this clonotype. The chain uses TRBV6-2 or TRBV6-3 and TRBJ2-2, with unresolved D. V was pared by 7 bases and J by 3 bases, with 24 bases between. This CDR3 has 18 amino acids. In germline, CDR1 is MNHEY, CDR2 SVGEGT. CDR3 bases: TGTGCCAGCACCACAATGGATGGGTATTACTTAGACACCGGGGAGCTGTTTTTT. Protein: CASTTMDGYYLDTGELFF.

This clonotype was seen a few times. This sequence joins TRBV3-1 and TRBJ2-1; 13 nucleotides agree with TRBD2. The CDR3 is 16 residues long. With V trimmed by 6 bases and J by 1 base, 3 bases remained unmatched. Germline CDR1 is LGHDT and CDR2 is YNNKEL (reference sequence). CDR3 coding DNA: TGTGCCAGCAGTGGACTAGCGGGGGAGTCCTACAATGAGCAGTTCTTC. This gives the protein CASSGLAGESYNEQFF.

Here the CDR3 DNA reads TGTGCCAGCAGCGTAGGCACAGGAAGCTATGGCTACACCTTC. Amino acids: CASSVGTGSYGYTF. This sequence joins TRBV9 and TRBJ1-2, with D possibly being TRBD1 (5 bases). Trimming removed 0 bases at V and 4 bases at J, with 10 bases between. Germline CDR1 SGDLS, CDR2 YYNGEE. The CDR3 is 14 amino acids. The full variable domain, with the rest looked up from reference TRBV9 and TRBJ1-2, is DSGVTQTPKHLITATGQRVTLRCSPRSGDLSVYWYQQSLDQGLQFLIQYYNGEERAKGNILERFSAQQFPDLHSELNLSSLELGDSALYFCASSVGTGSYGYTFGSGTRLTVV.

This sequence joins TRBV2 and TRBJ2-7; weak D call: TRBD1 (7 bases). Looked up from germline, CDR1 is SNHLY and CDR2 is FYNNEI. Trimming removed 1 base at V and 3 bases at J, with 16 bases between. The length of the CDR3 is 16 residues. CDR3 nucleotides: TGTGCCAGCAGTGAAGAGGCAGGGGGGAGTTTCTACGAGCAGTACTTC. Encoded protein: CASSEEAGGSFYEQYF. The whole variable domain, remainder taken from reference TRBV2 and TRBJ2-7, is EPEVTQTPSHQVTQMGQEVILRCVPISNHLYFYWYRQILGQKVEFLVSFYNNEISEKSEIFDDQFSVERPDGSNFTLKIRSTKLEDSAMYFCASSEEAGGSFYEQYFGPGTRLTVT.

The CDR3 sequence: CASSSLSGSSYNEQFF. The CDR3 DNA follows: TGCGCCAGCAGCTCATTGAGCGGGAGCTCCTACAATGAGCAGTTCTTC. This rearrangement joins TRBV5-1 to TRBJ2-1, with 8 nucleotides matching TRBD2. Germline V CDR1 and CDR2: SGHRS, YFSETQ. Trimming at V came to 3 bases and at J to 0 bases, leaving 5 bases not matched to a gene. The CDR3 has 16 amino acids.

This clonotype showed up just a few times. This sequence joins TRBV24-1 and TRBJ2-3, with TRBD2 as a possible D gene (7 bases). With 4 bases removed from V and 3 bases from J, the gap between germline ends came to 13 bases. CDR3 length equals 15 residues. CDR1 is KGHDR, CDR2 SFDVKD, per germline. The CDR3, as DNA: TGTGCCACCAGTGACCCGCGGGGGCCTACAGATACGCAGTATTTT. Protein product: CATSDPRGPTDTQYF.